This entry lists 24 T cell receptor beta chains sequenced from one sample in a study of PD-L1 blockade in urothelial cancer. Time point defined: pretreatment peripheral blood. Sequencing used immunoSEQ multiplex PCR; TCRdb keeps in-frame clones, though not all of them. Among approximately 50,000 clones, about 81% were seen once, and the ten largest hold approximately 3%. The sequences come from PBMCs, collected around atezolizumab (anti-PD-L1) treatment. These receptors came from a man between 70 and 80 years old with urothelial cancer.

This chain links TRBV30 with TRBJ2-7, with 12 bases matching TRBD2. The CDR3 contains 14 residues. Trimming at V came to 6 bases and at J to 2 bases, leaving 5 bases not matched to a gene. Germline assignment: CDR1 GTSNPN and CDR2 SVGIG (reference sequence). CDR3 DNA: TGTGCCTGCACTAGCGGGGGGTCGACCTACGAGCAGTACTTC. It yields the protein CACTSGGSTYEQYF.

This sequence joins TRBV2 and TRBJ2-1; D is perhaps TRBD1 (6 bases). Germline V gene data show CDR1 as SNHLY and CDR2 as FYNNEI. The CDR3 has 13 residues. The V end was cut by 6 bases, the J end by 7 bases, with 13 bases between. CDR3: CASSGGQINEQFF. The CDR3 DNA reads TGTGCCAGCAGCGGCGGACAGATAAATGAGCAGTTCTTC.

The V gene is TRBV7-6, the J gene TRBJ2-5; maybe TRBD1 (5 bases). The CDR3 extends over 13 amino acids. V lost 4 bases and J lost 9, with 15 bases in between. From germline, CDR1 is SGHVS and CDR2 FNYEAQ. In DNA, the CDR3 is TGTGCCAGCAGCTCGTCCGGTCCAGGGCCCCAGTACTTC. This sequence encodes CASSSSGPGPQYF.

This clone has just a few counts. This chain uses TRBV18 with TRBJ2-6; 7 bases match TRBD1. CDR1 and CDR2 from the germline V gene are KGHSH and LQKENI. This CDR3 is built from 20 residues. V shed 3 bases and J 4 bases; nucleotides not matched to a gene: 18. The CDR3 loop is CASSPNTLETGASGANVLTF. CDR3 nucleotides: TGTGCCAGCTCACCCAACACACTAGAAACAGGGGCCTCGGGGGCCAACGTCCTGACTTTC.

The chain joins TRBV28 to TRBJ2-2, with 8 bases identical to TRBD2. The CDR3 is made up of 15 amino acids. The germline V gene has CDR1 MDHEN and CDR2 SYDVKM. With V trimmed by 5 bases and J by 5 bases, 7 bases remained unmatched. The CDR3 region has the DNA TGTGCCAGCAGTGCACCGGGAGGGCGGACCGGGGAGCTGTTTTTT. This codes for CASSAPGGRTGELFF.

The chain links TRBV7-8 to TRBJ2-4, with D unresolved. Germline V gene lookup returns CDR1 SGHVS and CDR2 FQNEAQ. This CDR3 is built from 14 residues. Trimming took off 5 bases at V and 0 bases at J, with 8 bases between the two ends. The CDR3 is CASSGRLAKNIQYF. The CDR3 DNA sequence: TGTGCCAGCAGCGGCAGGCTAGCCAAAAACATTCAGTACTTC.

The rearrangement links TRBV27 to TRBJ2-1; TRBD2 matches 7 bases. Germline V gene data show CDR1 as MNHEY and CDR2 as SMNVEV (reference sequence). With V trimmed by 4 bases and J by 3 bases, 12 bases remained unmatched. CDR3 size: 17 residues. As DNA, the CDR3 is TGTGCCAGCAGTTCATCCCGACTAGCAGCACTCTACAATGAGCAGTTCTTC. Translated, it gives CASSSSRLAALYNEQFF.

This rearrangement joins TRBV5-8 to TRBJ1-5, with D unclear. CDR1 is SGHTS, CDR2 YDEGEE, per germline. Deletions cut 4 bases from V and 2 bases from J, with 10 bases between. The CDR3 runs 14 residues. Here the CDR3 reads CASSPGWGNQPQHF. The CDR3 DNA reads TGTGCCAGCAGCCCCGGGTGGGGCAATCAGCCCCAGCATTTT.

The chain links TRBV7-2 to TRBJ1-1; D unclear. The germline V gene encodes CDR1 SGHTA and CDR2 FQGNSA. CDR3 size: 13 residues. V gave up 5 bases and J gave up 1 base, with 8 bases separating them. The CDR3 bases are TGTGCCAGCAGCACCAGTCCGAACACTGAAGCTTTCTTT. Its translation is CASSTSPNTEAFF.

J is TRBJ1-3 and V is TRBV15; D possibly corresponds to TRBD1 (5 bases). CDR1 is LNHNV and CDR2 is YYDKDF in the germline V gene (reference sequence). This CDR3 contains 19 residues. The V gene lost 1 base and the J gene lost 0 bases, with 19 bases spanning the gap. CDR3 amino acids: CATSRVGSTEPLSGNTIYF. The CDR3 nucleotides read TGTGCCACCAGCAGAGTGGGATCGACAGAGCCTCTCTCTGGAAACACCATATATTTT.

This sequence joins TRBV5-6 and TRBJ2-7; possible D gene TRBD2, 5 bases. The V gene lost 6 bases and the J gene lost 6 bases, with 16 bases spanning the gap. The CDR3 has 13 residues. Germline CDR1 reads SGHDT; CDR2 reads YYEEEE. The CDR3 coding sequence is TGTGCCAGCACCCCGGCTCACGGGGTCGAGCAGTACTTC. Amino acid sequence: CASTPAHGVEQYF. The full variable domain, with the rest looked up from reference TRBV5-6 and TRBJ2-7, is DAGVTQSPTHLIKTRGQQVTLRCSPKSGHDTVSWYQQALGQGPQFIFQYYEEEERQRGNFPDRFSGHQFPNYSSELNVNALLLGDSALYLCASTPAHGVEQYFGPGTRLTVT.

V and J are TRBV2 and TRBJ1-4; 10 nucleotides agree with TRBD1. The CDR3 has 15 amino acids. With 6 bases clipped from V and 4 bases from J, the junction kept 5 bases outside the gene matches. Per germline, CDR1 SNHLY and CDR2 FYNNEI. CDR3 residues: CASRFRDRGNEKLFF. The CDR3 DNA reads as TGTGCCAGCAGGTTCCGGGACAGGGGTAATGAAAAACTGTTTTTT.

This rearrangement joins TRBV4-3 to TRBJ2-1; no reliable D call. This CDR3 region has 16 residues. Between the trimmed V and J ends, which lost 0 bases and 0 bases, there was a span of 9 bases. Germline V lookup: CDR1 LGHNA, CDR2 YSLEER. Here the CDR3 reads CASSQEAGNSYNEQFF. CDR3 nucleotide sequence: TGCGCCAGCAGCCAAGAAGCAGGCAACTCCTACAATGAGCAGTTCTTC.

The gene calls are TRBV9 and TRBJ2-5; TRBD2 matches at 7 bases. The V gene end was trimmed by 0 bases and the J gene end by 4 bases; junction bases not matched to a gene: 18. CDR3 length: 19 amino acids. The germline gives CDR1 SGDLS, CDR2 YYNGEE. Here the CDR3 reads CASSVDSLSGGPLRETQYF. CDR3 nucleotide sequence: TGTGCCAGCAGCGTAGACTCACTCTCGGGGGGACCCCTTAGAGAGACCCAGTACTTC.

This chain links TRBV9 with TRBJ2-5; D is undetermined. Trimming shortened V by 0 bases and J by 0 bases, and 9 bases separated the two germline ends. Germline values: CDR1 SGDLS, CDR2 YYNGEE. CDR3 length equals 15 residues. CDR3 bases: TGTGCCAGCAGCGTAGGATATGCGCACCAAGAGACCCAGTACTTC. It yields the protein CASSVGYAHQETQYF.

This rearrangement joins TRBV19 to TRBJ1-5; a weak D match, TRBD1 (5 bases). The CDR3 loop spans 11 amino acids. V lost 10 bases to trimming and J lost 2 bases, with 6 bases between them. Germline CDR1 LNHDA, CDR2 SQIVND (reference sequence). The CDR3 region has the DNA TGTGCCACGGGGGGCAATCAGCCCCAGCATTTT. This encodes CATGGNQPQHF.

This clone has more than one count but fewer than ten. This chain joins TRBV7-9 and TRBJ2-1, with 7 bases that match TRBD2. Losses at the gene ends were 2 bases for V and 5 bases for J; bases not matched to a gene: 18. Germline values: CDR1 SEHNR, CDR2 FQNEAQ (reference sequence). The CDR3 sequence is 19 residues long. The CDR3 bases are TGTGCCAGCAGCTTACTCTTGGCGTGGGGACTAAAAGAGCACAATGAGCAGTTCTTC. Translation gives CASSLLLAWGLKEHNEQFF.

The gene calls are TRBV4-1 and TRBJ2-2; weak D call: TRBD2 (6 bases). Germline V gives CDR1 MGHRA, CDR2 YSYEKL. This CDR3 has 14 amino acids. The V end lost 4 bases, the J end lost 5 bases, and 11 bases lay between the germline ends. The CDR3 region is CASSRGVETGELFF. In DNA, the CDR3 is TGCGCCAGCAGCCGCGGGGTAGAGACCGGGGAGCTGTTTTTT.

The chain recombines TRBV19 with TRBJ1-5; TRBD1 matches at 8 bases. V trimming: 1 base; J trimming: 2 bases; junction bases outside the gene matches: 10. Per germline, CDR1 LNHDA and CDR2 SQIVND (reference sequence). The CDR3 has 18 residues. The CDR3 spells CASSIARMWGQGNQPQHF. In nucleotides, the CDR3 is TGTGCCAGTAGTATAGCCCGTATGTGGGGACAGGGCAATCAGCCCCAGCATTTT.

The chain links TRBV20-1 to TRBJ2-1; D unresolved. Per the germline V gene, CDR1 is DFQATT and CDR2 is SNEGSKA (reference sequence). Trimming shortened V by 3 bases and J by 5 bases, and 5 bases separated the two germline ends. The CDR3 sequence is 11 residues long. The CDR3 reads CSASSNNEQFF. In DNA form, the CDR3 reads TGCAGTGCTAGCAGTAACAATGAGCAGTTCTTC.

The chain recombines TRBV19 with TRBJ2-2, with D possibly matching TRBD2 (5 bases). CDR3 size: 14 residues. V was trimmed by 9 bases and J by 4 bases, leaving 15 bases between them. The germline gives CDR1 LNHDA, CDR2 SQIVND (reference sequence). In DNA form, the CDR3 reads TGTGCCAGCATGCTCCGACGGGGCACCGGGGAGCTGTTTTTT. Its protein product is CASMLRRGTGELFF.

The chain links TRBV4-3 to TRBJ2-5; D remains ambiguous. Per the germline V gene, CDR1 is LGHNA and CDR2 is YSLEER. CDR3 size: 13 residues. Trimming removed 3 bases at V and 7 bases at J, with 12 bases between. As DNA, the CDR3 is TGCGCCAGCAGCCAGGATCCGGGTACGACCCAGTACTTC. This translates into CASSQDPGTTQYF.

V usage is TRBV7-8 and J usage is TRBJ2-5; TRBD1 agrees at 7 bases. This CDR3 contains 16 residues. CDR1 and CDR2 (germline): SGHVS, FQNEAQ. The J segment lost 1 base and the V segment lost 1 base, leaving 6 bases of the junction unmatched. As DNA, the CDR3 is TGTGCCAGCAGCTTAGGATTACAGGGGTCCCAAGAGACCCAGTACTTC. This sequence encodes CASSLGLQGSQETQYF.

The chain couples TRBV7-2 to TRBJ2-2, with D perhaps matching TRBD2 (5 bases). This CDR3 has 13 residues. Deletions cut 7 bases from V and 6 bases from J, with 12 bases between. Germline CDR1 SGHTA, CDR2 FQGNSA. Here the CDR3 DNA reads TGTGCCAGCACCCGGGGAGTGGCCGGGGAGCTGTTTTTT. Amino acid sequence: CASTRGVAGELFF.